A selection of T cell receptor beta chains follows, all from one sample in a study of cytomegalovirus exposure and HLA in healthy donors. Repertoires were generated with immunoSEQ multiplex PCR, while TCRdb's copy carries only in-frame clones and drops some. The data contain 200,000 to 250,000 clones, 87% of them singletons. Input material: PBMCs. These receptors all come from a woman aged 18-29 years in good health and CMV-seropositive. The CDR3 runs from the conserved cysteine through the conserved F or W. Fields, in order: V gene, D gene, J gene, clone size, CDR3 DNA, CDR3 protein. D genes are given only for firm matches. Where a row states a size, it is once, few, many or the class of an expanded clone; other rows omit it.

v_call: TRBV27; d_call: TRBD2; j_call: TRBJ2-7; clone_size: .; cdr3_nt: TGTGCCAGCAGAAGCGGGAGGGTCTACGAGCAGTACTTC; cdr3_aa: CASRSGRVYEQYF
v_call: TRBV5-1; d_call: TRBD1; j_call: TRBJ1-4; clone_size: .; cdr3_nt: TGCGCCAGTCAGGAAGCGGGACAGGGGTTGAGTGAAAAACTGTTTTTT; cdr3_aa: CASQEAGQGLSEKLFF
v_call: TRBV30; d_call: TRBD2; j_call: TRBJ2-2; clone_size: few; cdr3_nt: TGTGCCTGGAGTGACCTAGCGGCGAACACCGGGGAGCTGTTTTTT; cdr3_aa: CAWSDLAANTGELFF
v_call: TRBV5-1; d_call: .; j_call: TRBJ2-7; clone_size: .; cdr3_nt: TGCGCCAGCAGCCTCGGGGGTCTCCCCTACGAGCAGTACTTC; cdr3_aa: CASSLGGLPYEQYF
v_call: TRBV15; d_call: TRBD1; j_call: TRBJ2-3; clone_size: .; cdr3_nt: TGTGCCACCAGCAGAGATTTTAGTGGTCAGGGGGCGTCCGATACGCAGTATTTT; cdr3_aa: CATSRDFSGQGASDTQYF
v_call: TRBV9; d_call: .; j_call: TRBJ1-2; clone_size: .; cdr3_nt: TGTGCCAGCAGCGTAGGGAGACGGGATCCCCTCTTGGATAGAGGCTACACCTTC; cdr3_aa: CASSVGRRDPLLDRGYTF
v_call: TRBV30; d_call: TRBD1; j_call: TRBJ1-2; clone_size: once; cdr3_nt: TGTGCCTGGAGTCCAGGACAGGGCAGGGATGGCTACACCTTC; cdr3_aa: CAWSPGQGRDGYTF
v_call: TRBV18; d_call: TRBD1; j_call: TRBJ1-1; clone_size: .; cdr3_nt: TGTGCCAGCTCACCAGGGACAGACGGGACTGAAGCTTTCTTT; cdr3_aa: CASSPGTDGTEAFF
v_call: TRBV7-9; d_call: .; j_call: TRBJ2-1; clone_size: .; cdr3_nt: TGTGCCAGCAGCTTAGTTCAGTTGGTCTACAATGAGCAGTTCTTC; cdr3_aa: CASSLVQLVYNEQFF
v_call: TRBV11-2; d_call: .; j_call: TRBJ2-7; clone_size: .; cdr3_nt: TGTGCCAGCAGCTTAAGGGACGGAGGGACTTACGAGCAGTACTTC; cdr3_aa: CASSLRDGGTYEQYF
v_call: TRBV30; d_call: TRBD2; j_call: TRBJ2-1; clone_size: .; cdr3_nt: TGTGCCTGCCGTATCTCCTGGACTAGCGGGGATATTTACAATGAGCAGTTCTTC; cdr3_aa: CACRISWTSGDIYNEQFF
v_call: TRBV7-9; d_call: TRBD1; j_call: TRBJ1-1; clone_size: .; cdr3_nt: TGTGCCAGCAGTTACCGGACAGGAAACACTGAAGCTTTCTTT; cdr3_aa: CASSYRTGNTEAFF
v_call: TRBV7-9; d_call: .; j_call: TRBJ1-2; clone_size: .; cdr3_nt: TGTGCCAGCAGCCGAGCAGGGAACTATGGCTACACCTTC; cdr3_aa: CASSRAGNYGYTF
v_call: TRBV19; d_call: TRBD2; j_call: TRBJ2-1; clone_size: .; cdr3_nt: TGTGCCAGCTGGGGACTAGACAATGAGCAGTTCTTC; cdr3_aa: CASWGLDNEQFF
v_call: TRBV6-6; d_call: .; j_call: TRBJ2-7; clone_size: .; cdr3_nt: TGTGCCAGCAGTTACGACAGGTACTACGAGCAGTACTTC; cdr3_aa: CASSYDRYYEQYF
v_call: TRBV9; d_call: .; j_call: TRBJ2-1; clone_size: .; cdr3_nt: TGTGCCAGCAGTGCAAGAAGGGGCTGGACCCACAATGAGCAGTTCTTC; cdr3_aa: CASSARRGWTHNEQFF
v_call: TRBV13; d_call: TRBD2; j_call: TRBJ2-7; clone_size: .; cdr3_nt: TGTGCCAGCAGCTCGGGACTAGCGGGAGGAACTTACGAGCAGTACTTC; cdr3_aa: CASSSGLAGGTYEQYF